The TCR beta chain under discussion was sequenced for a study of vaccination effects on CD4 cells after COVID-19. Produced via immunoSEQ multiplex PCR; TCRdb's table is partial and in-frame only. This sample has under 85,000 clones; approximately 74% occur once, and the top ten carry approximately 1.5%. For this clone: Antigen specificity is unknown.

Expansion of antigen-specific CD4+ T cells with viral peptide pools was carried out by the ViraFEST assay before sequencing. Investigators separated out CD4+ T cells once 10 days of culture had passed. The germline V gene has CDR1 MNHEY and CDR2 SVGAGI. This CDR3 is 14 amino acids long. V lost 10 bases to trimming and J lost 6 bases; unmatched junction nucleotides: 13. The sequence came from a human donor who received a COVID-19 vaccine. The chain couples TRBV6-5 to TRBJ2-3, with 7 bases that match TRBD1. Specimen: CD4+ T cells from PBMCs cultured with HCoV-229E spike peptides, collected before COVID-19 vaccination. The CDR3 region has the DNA TGTGCCACAAGGGGACAGTCCAACAGGGATACGCAGTATTTT. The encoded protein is CATRGQSNRDTQYF.